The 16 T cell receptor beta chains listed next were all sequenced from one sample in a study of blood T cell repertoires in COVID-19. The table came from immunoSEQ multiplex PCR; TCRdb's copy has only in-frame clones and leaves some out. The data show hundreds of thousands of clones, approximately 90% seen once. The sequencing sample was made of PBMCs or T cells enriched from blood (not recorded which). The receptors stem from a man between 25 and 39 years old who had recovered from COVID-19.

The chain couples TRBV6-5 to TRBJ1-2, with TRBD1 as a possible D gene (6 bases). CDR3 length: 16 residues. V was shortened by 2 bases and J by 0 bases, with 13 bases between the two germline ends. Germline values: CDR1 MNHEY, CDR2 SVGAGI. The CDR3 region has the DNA TGTGCCAGCAGTTACCCAGACAGGCCATCTAACTATGGCTACACCTTC. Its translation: CASSYPDRPSNYGYTF.

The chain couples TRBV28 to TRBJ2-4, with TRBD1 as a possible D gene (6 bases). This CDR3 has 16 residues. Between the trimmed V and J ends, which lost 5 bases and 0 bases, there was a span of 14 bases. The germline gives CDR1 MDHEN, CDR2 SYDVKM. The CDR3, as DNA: TGTGCCAGCAGTCCTCAGTGGGGGCTAGCCAAAAACATTCAGTACTTC. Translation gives CASSPQWGLAKNIQYF.

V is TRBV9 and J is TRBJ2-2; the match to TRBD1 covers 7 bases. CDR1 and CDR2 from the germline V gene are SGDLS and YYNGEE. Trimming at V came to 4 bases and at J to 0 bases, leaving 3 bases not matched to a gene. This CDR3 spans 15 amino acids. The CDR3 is CASSPGGSNTGELFF. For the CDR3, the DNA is TGTGCCAGCAGCCCAGGGGGTTCGAACACCGGGGAGCTGTTTTTT.

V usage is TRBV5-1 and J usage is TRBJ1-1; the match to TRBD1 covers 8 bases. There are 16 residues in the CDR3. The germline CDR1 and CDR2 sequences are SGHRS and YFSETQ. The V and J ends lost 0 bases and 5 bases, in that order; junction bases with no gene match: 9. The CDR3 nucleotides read TGCGCCAGCAGCTTGGCCGGGCTGACAGGGGATACTGAAGCTTTCTTT. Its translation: CASSLAGLTGDTEAFF.

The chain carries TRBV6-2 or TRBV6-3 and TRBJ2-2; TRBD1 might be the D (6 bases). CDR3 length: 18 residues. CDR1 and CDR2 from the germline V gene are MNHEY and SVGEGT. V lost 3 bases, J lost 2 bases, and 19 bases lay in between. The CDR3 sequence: CASSYNRGRGHNTGELFF. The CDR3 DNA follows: TGTGCCAGCAGTTATAATCGAGGACGGGGACATAACACCGGGGAGCTGTTTTTT.

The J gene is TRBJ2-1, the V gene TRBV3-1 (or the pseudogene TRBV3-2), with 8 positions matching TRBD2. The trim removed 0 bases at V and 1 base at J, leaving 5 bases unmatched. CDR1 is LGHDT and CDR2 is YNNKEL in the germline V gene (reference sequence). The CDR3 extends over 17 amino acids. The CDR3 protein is CASSQEVSGASYNEQFF. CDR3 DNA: TGTGCCAGCAGCCAAGAAGTTAGCGGGGCTTCCTACAATGAGCAGTTCTTC.

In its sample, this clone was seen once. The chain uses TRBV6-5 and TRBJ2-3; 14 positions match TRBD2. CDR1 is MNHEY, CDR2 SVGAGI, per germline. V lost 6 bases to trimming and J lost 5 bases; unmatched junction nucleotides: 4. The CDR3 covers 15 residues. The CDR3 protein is CASSRLAGGIDTQYF. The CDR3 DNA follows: TGTGCCAGCAGCCGACTAGCGGGAGGGATAGATACGCAGTATTTT.

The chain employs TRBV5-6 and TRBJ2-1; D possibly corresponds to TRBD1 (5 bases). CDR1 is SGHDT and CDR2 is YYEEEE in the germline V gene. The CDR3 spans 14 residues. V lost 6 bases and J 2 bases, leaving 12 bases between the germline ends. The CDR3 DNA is TGTGCCAGCACAGGGCAGGTTACCTACAATGAGCAGTTCTTC. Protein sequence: CASTGQVTYNEQFF. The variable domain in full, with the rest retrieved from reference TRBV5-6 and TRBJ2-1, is DAGVTQSPTHLIKTRGQQVTLRCSPKSGHDTVSWYQQALGQGPQFIFQYYEEEERQRGNFPDRFSGHQFPNYSSELNVNALLLGDSALYLCASTGQVTYNEQFFGPGTRLTVL.

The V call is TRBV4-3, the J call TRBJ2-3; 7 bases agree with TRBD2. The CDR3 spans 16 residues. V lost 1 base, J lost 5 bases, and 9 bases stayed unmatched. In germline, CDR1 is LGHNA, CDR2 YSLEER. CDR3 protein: CASSQVRAGVGDTQYF. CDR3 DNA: TGCGCCAGCAGCCAAGTCCGGGCGGGAGTGGGAGATACGCAGTATTTT.

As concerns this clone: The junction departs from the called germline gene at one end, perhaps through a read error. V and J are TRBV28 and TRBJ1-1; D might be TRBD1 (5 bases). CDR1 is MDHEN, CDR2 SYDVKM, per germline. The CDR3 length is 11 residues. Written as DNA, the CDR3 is TGTGCCAGCAGGTTATGGGGCGGGGCTTTCTTT. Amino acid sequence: CASRLWGGAFF.

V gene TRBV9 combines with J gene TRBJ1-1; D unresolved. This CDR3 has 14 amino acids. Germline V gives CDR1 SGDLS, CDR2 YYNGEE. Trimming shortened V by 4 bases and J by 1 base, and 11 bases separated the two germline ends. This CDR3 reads CASSPHHRNTEAFF. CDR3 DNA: TGTGCCAGCAGCCCCCACCACAGGAACACTGAAGCTTTCTTT.

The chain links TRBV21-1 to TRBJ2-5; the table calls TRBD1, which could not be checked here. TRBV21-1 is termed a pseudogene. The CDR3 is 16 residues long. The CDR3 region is CASSRATGGGEETQYF. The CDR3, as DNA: TGTGCCAGCAGCAGAGCGACAGGGGGAGGGGAAGAGACCCAGTACTTC.

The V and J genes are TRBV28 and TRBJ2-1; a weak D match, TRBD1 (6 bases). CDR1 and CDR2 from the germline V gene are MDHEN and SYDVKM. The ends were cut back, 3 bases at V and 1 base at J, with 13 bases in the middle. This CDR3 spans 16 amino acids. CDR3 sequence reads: CASSLAGAISYNEQFF. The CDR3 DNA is TGTGCCAGCAGTTTGGCAGGGGCCATTTCCTACAATGAGCAGTTCTTC.

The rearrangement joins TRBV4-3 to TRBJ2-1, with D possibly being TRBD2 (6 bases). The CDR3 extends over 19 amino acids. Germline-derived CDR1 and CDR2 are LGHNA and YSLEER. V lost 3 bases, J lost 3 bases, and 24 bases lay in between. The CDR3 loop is CASSQLPGLRSLRYNEQFF. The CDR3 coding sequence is TGCGCCAGCAGCCAGCTCCCGGGACTTAGGAGCCTCCGCTACAATGAGCAGTTCTTC.

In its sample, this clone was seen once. CDR3 sequence reads: CAWTEGGGRDTEAFF. As DNA, the CDR3 is TGTGCCTGGACTGAGGGTGGGGGCAGGGACACTGAAGCTTTCTTT. The V and J genes are TRBV30 and TRBJ1-1; D is possibly TRBD1 (6 bases). Germline CDR1 GTSNPN, CDR2 SVGIG (reference sequence). This CDR3 contains 15 residues. V was cut by 4 bases and J by 3 bases, with 18 bases left in between.

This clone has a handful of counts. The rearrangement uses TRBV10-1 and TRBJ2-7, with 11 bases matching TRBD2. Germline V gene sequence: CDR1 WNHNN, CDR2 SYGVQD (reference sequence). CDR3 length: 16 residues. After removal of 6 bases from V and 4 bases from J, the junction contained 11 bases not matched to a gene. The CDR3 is CASSPGLAEGLYEQYF. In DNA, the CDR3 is TGCGCCAGCAGCCCGGGACTAGCGGAGGGTTTGTACGAGCAGTACTTC.